A selection of T cell receptor beta chains follows, all from one sample in a study of T cells generated in artificial thymic organoids. TCRdb re-analysed the 5' RACE reads in MiXCR, keeping a single row per CDR3 protein. The repertoire holds some 2,600 distinct CDR3 sequences, about 11% seen once, with 2.5% to 3.5% in the top ten. The sequenced sample consisted of naive CD8+ T cells from the thymus. These receptors were taken from a human donor who gave cord blood stem cells for thymic organoid culture, a cardiac surgery patient who gave postnatal thymus, or a blood donor (not recorded which). Each CDR3 is given with its conserved first and last residue. The order of the fields is clone size, V gene, D gene, J gene, CDR3 DNA, CDR3 protein. D genes are given only for firm matches. The size field is filled for only some rows; it gives once, few, many or a size class.

>.|TRBV27|.|TRBJ1-1
TGTGCCAGCAGTTTATGGATTAACACTGAAGCTTTCTTT
CASSLWINTEAFF
>once|TRBV28|.|TRBJ1-4
TGTGCCAGCAGTTTCGAACCCAGGGCCCCTAATGAAAGACTGTTTTTT
CASSFEPRAPNERLFF
>few|TRBV4-1|.|TRBJ1-2
TGCGCCAGCAGCCATGTTTGGGCGAGGGGCTACACCTTC
CASSHVWARGYTF
>.|TRBV27|.|TRBJ1-5
TGTGCCAGCAGTCCTTCCACAGATACGCAGCATTTT
CASSPSTDTQHF
>.|TRBV20-1|.|TRBJ2-1
TGCAGTGCCCGTCATACGGTGTCCTACAATGAGCAGTTCTTC
CSARHTVSYNEQFF
>medium-sized|TRBV6-5|.|TRBJ1-1
TGTGCCAGCAGAGATTTGAACACTGAAGCTTTCTTT
CASRDLNTEAFF
>medium-sized|TRBV12-3/TRBV12-4|.|TRBJ1-5
TGTGCCAGCAGGCTCCCCGGGGGGCTGTCGCCCCAGCATTTT
CASRLPGGLSPQHF
>medium-sized|TRBV28|TRBD1|TRBJ1-6
TGTGCCAGCAGCCGACCGGGACAGGGTTCACCCCTCCACTTT
CASSRPGQGSPLHF
>medium-sized|TRBV4-1|TRBD1|TRBJ1-4
TGCGCCAGCAGATCCGGGACAGGGGATGAAAAACTGTTTTTT
CASRSGTGDEKLFF
>medium-sized|TRBV12-3/TRBV12-4|.|TRBJ2-7
TGTGCCAGCAGTTTATACGGACTATGGAACCACGAGCAGTACTTC
CASSLYGLWNHEQYF
>.|TRBV2|TRBD2|TRBJ2-1
TGTGCCAGCAGTGGGGTCCCGACTAGCAGGGCCTCCTACAATGAGCAGTTCTTC
CASSGVPTSRASYNEQFF
>medium-sized|TRBV5-6|TRBD2|TRBJ2-1
TGTGCCAGCAGCGGGGGACTAGCGGGAGACAATCGCAATGAGCAGTTCTTC
CASSGGLAGDNRNEQFF
>medium-sized|TRBV27|.|TRBJ2-5
TGTGCCAGCAGATCCGCGGTTGAGACGAGGGGGGAGACCCAGTACTTC
CASRSAVETRGETQYF
>medium-sized|TRBV28|.|TRBJ2-2
TGTGCCAGCAGTTCGGGGCTAAACACCGGGGAGCTGTTTTTT
CASSSGLNTGELFF